This T cell receptor beta chain was recorded in a study of radiotherapy plus CTLA-4 blockade in lung cancer (dated by TCRdb to about 2018). Regarding the research as a whole: Among enrolled patients, approximately 18% had an objective response and approximately 30% reached disease control. Overall study results and their limits: After treatment with radiotherapy and ipilimumab, TCR clones that originated in tumors expanded in peripheral blood. The strongest predictors of response were reported to be early dynamic shifts in blood T cell clones along with a rise in serum interferon-beta following radiation.

In this study, focal radiation therapy paired with CTLA-4 blockade (ipilimumab) was tested in patients who had chemo-refractory metastatic non-small-cell lung cancer. This clone was counted a single time. It has no known antigen specificity. Base qualities are not at hand, and no much larger clone is one base apart. Receptor libraries were prepared by the immunoSEQ multiplex PCR assay. Entries here come from immuneACCESS through TCRdb and include only in-frame sequences with V and J called. Some clones fail to appear in such tables; in the studies checked, an unresolved V gene covers under half of the shortfall, and the cause of the remainder is unknown. The sample data list tens of thousands of clones, and 79% of these were observed just once. 10% of the sample is taken by the ten largest. The CDR3 spans 11 residues, from the cysteine through the phenylalanine. The kept DNA is CDR3 alone, 33 bases in frame from the first base. The germline V gene sets CDR1 to MNHEY and CDR2 to SVGAGI. Trimming at the junction amounts to 5 bases on V and 3 bases on J, and the germline ends lie 5 bases apart.

The receptor's source is a human donor with non-small cell lung cancer who had a complete response to radiotherapy plus ipilimumab. The chain couples TRBV6-5 to TRBJ2-7; TRBD2 could be the D gene, as 5 bases match. The sample in question was peripheral blood, obtained from a patient treated with radiotherapy plus ipilimumab. CDR3 protein: CASSAGYEQYF. In nucleotide form, the sequence is TGTGCCAGCAGTGCGGGCTACGAGCAGTACTTC.